The sequence of this T cell receptor (beta chain) was determined in a study of CXCR3-negative and CXCR3-positive naive CD8 T cells. General observations from the study: For CXCR3-positive naive cells, TRB CDR3s were more hydrophobic than those of CXCR3-negative naive cells. Memory CD8+ T cell repertoires were far less diverse than both naive subsets. Once cells were cryopreserved, CXCR3 expression went down partly, and most assays used fresh PBMCs.

CD45RO-CCR7+CD27+CD95- defined naive CD8+ T cells. UMI-labeled TRB cDNA libraries were prepared by 5' RACE. TCRdb re-called the 5' RACE reads; one entry per CDR3 protein, DNA not given. Recorded for this sample: about 130,000 distinct CDR3 sequences. In germline, CDR1 is SGHAT, CDR2 FQNNGV. This CDR3 is 16 amino acids long. Points on this clonotype: The antigen remains unidentified.

The clonotype was recovered from a human donor in good health. Some clones in this sample may be carry-over from other donors' samples. Specimen: naive CXCR3+ CD8+ T cells from blood. Subset reported: CD45RO-CCR7+CD27+CD95- naive CD8+ T cells expressing CXCR3 (TNR3+). V and J are TRBV11-2 and TRBJ2-2; absent DNA, TCRdb's TRBD1 call cannot be checked. This CDR3 reads CASTVTGATWTGELFF.